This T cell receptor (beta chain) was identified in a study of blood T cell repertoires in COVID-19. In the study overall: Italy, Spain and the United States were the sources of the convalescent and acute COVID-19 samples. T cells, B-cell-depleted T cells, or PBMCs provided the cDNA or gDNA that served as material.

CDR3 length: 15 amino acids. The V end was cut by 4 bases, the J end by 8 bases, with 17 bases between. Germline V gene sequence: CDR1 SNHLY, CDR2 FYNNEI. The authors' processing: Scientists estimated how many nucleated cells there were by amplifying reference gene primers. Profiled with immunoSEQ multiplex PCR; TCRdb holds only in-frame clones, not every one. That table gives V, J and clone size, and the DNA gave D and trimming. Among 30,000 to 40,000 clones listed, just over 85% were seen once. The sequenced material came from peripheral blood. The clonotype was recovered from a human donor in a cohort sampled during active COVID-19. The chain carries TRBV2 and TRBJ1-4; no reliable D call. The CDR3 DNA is TGTGCCAGCAGTGCCTACACGGCTCGGGGAGAAAAACTGTTTTTT. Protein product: CASSAYTARGEKLFF.